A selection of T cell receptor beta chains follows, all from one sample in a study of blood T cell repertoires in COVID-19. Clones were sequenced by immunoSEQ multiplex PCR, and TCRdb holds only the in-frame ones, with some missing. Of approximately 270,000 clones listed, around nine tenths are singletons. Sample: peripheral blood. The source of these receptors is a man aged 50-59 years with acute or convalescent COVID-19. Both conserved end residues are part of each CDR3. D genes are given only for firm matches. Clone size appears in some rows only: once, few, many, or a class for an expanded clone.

TGTGCCAGTGGGATTGGACAGGGGATCACTGAAGCTTTCTTT,CASGIGQGITEAFF,-,TRBV19,TRBJ1-1,TRBD1
TGTGCCAGCAGCTTACGGGCTAGCGCGGAAGAGACCCAGTACTTC,CASSLRASAEETQYF,once,TRBV7-2,TRBJ2-5,-
TGTGCCTGGAGTCTGGCAGGGGGTAATTCACCCCTCCACTTT,CAWSLAGGNSPLHF,-,TRBV30,TRBJ1-6,TRBD1
TGTGCCAGCAGCAACCGGGACAGTGGTACTGGCTACACCTTC,CASSNRDSGTGYTF,-,TRBV7-2,TRBJ1-2,TRBD1
TGTGCCAGCAGCTTATTGGCAAACCAAGAGACCCAGTACTTC,CASSLLANQETQYF,-,TRBV7-9,TRBJ2-5,-
TGTGCCAGTAGTACCTCATCCCCTACAGCAACTAGCAATCAGCCCCAGCATTTT,CASSTSSPTATSNQPQHF,-,TRBV19,TRBJ1-5,-
TGTGCCAGCAGCTTGGCAGATTTCTATGGCTACACCTTC,CASSLADFYGYTF,-,TRBV5-5,TRBJ1-2,-
TGTGCCAGCAGCTTACAGGGATGGGAGCAGTACTTC,CASSLQGWEQYF,few,TRBV5-4,TRBJ2-7,-
TGTGCCAGTAGTCCCCGGGACAGGGGGCAGTATTTT,CASSPRDRGQYF,-,TRBV19,TRBJ2-3,TRBD1
TGTGCCATACGCTACTCAAGGAGCTCCTACGAGCAGTACTTC,CAIRYSRSSYEQYF,-,TRBV9,TRBJ2-7,-
TGTGCCAGCAGCAGTTGCTACGAGACCCAGTACTTC,CASSSCYETQYF,-,TRBV21-1,TRBJ2-5,-
TGTGCCAGCAGTGAAGTCCCAGGGGCGGAGACCCAGTACTTC,CASSEVPGAETQYF,-,TRBV6-1,TRBJ2-5,-
TGCGCCAGCAACCGCGGGGAGGAAGAAAAACTGTTTTTT,CASNRGEEEKLFF,-,TRBV23-1,TRBJ1-4,-
TGTGCCAGCAGCTTGATGGGTAGCGGGGGGCCCACCGGGGAGCTGTTTTTT,CASSLMGSGGPTGELFF,-,TRBV7-2,TRBJ2-2,TRBD2
TGTGCCAGCAGCTACAGGGGGCTGGACACCGGGGAGCTGTTTTTT,CASSYRGLDTGELFF,-,TRBV7-6,TRBJ2-2,TRBD1
TGCGCCAGCAGCCAAGAAATCGGAGGGAGGCCCCAGCATTTT,CASSQEIGGRPQHF,-,TRBV4-1,TRBJ1-5,-
TGTGCCAGTAGTATAGCGGAGACTTCCTACGAGCAGTACTTC,CASSIAETSYEQYF,-,TRBV19,TRBJ2-7,-
TGTGCCAGCAGCCCCACAAAATCGGGATCCTTTTACACCGGGGAGCTGTTTTTT,CASSPTKSGSFYTGELFF,once,TRBV14,TRBJ2-2,-
TGTGCCAGCAGCCCAACCGACAGGGGATTTTCGGAGACCCAGTACTTC,CASSPTDRGFSETQYF,-,TRBV11-2,TRBJ2-5,TRBD1
TGTGCCAGCAGCCAAGGGGGTGGGTATGGCTACACCTTC,CASSQGGGYGYTF,once,TRBV7-3,TRBJ1-2,-
TGTGCCAGCAGTTACTCGGGGGGGAGGGTACGCACAGATACGCAGTATTTT,CASSYSGGRVRTDTQYF,-,TRBV6-2/TRBV6-3,TRBJ2-3,TRBD2
TGTGCCAGCAGCTTAGGGCCCGTTGGTTACACCTTC,CASSLGPVGYTF,-,TRBV7-2,TRBJ1-2,-
TGCGCCAGCAGCTTGGAGGTGGGACTGGGGCTCCACTTT,CASSLEVGLGLHF,-,TRBV5-1,TRBJ1-6,-
TGTGCCAGCAGCGTAGCGCAGGGGAACTATGGCTACACCTTC,CASSVAQGNYGYTF,once,TRBV9,TRBJ1-2,-
TGTGCCAGCAGCGGACGAAGACAGGGGGGTGAGAGGGACACTGAAGCTTTCTTT,CASSGRRQGGERDTEAFF,-,TRBV9,TRBJ1-1,TRBD1
TGCGCCAGCAGCCCTGGACAGGGGGAGGGCTACACCTTC,CASSPGQGEGYTF,-,TRBV5-1,TRBJ1-2,TRBD1
TGCGCCAGCACCCGACTAGCGGGGGGCAGCACAGATACGCAGTATTTT,CASTRLAGGSTDTQYF,-,TRBV10-2,TRBJ2-3,TRBD2
TGTGCCAGCAGCTTAGGGGCGGGGGTCAATGAGCAGTTCTTC,CASSLGAGVNEQFF,many,TRBV11-1,TRBJ2-1,TRBD2
TGCAGCGTTGCTCATGGTACTCCCACAGATACGCAGTATTTT,CSVAHGTPTDTQYF,-,TRBV29-1,TRBJ2-3,-
TGTGCCAGCAGTGGTCAGGGGAACACTGAAGCTTTCTTT,CASSGQGNTEAFF,-,TRBV2,TRBJ1-1,-
TGTGCCAGCAGTCCTGGGTCGGGACAGGGAGCCAGCTCCAGTCAGCCCCAGCATTTT,CASSPGSGQGASSSQPQHF,few,TRBV6-6,TRBJ1-5,TRBD1
TGTGCCAGCAGTTTCAGGGGATCAGGTGAGCAGTTCTTC,CASSFRGSGEQFF,-,TRBV12-3/TRBV12-4,TRBJ2-1,-
TGTGCCAGCAGTTACTCTGGGACAGGACATTTCTTT,CASSYSGTGHFF,-,TRBV6-5,TRBJ1-1,TRBD1
TGTGCCAGCAGCCAAGGGACAGGGCGCCCTGGAAACACCATATATTTT,CASSQGTGRPGNTIYF,-,TRBV3-1/TRBV3-2,TRBJ1-3,TRBD1
TGTGCCAGCAGTTACGGCAGGGTGAGGCTAAACACTGAAGCTTTCTTT,CASSYGRVRLNTEAFF,-,TRBV6-6,TRBJ1-1,-
TGTGCCAGCAGTTACTCGTTGGGAGGAGGCTATGGCTACACCTTC,CASSYSLGGGYGYTF,-,TRBV6-5,TRBJ1-2,-
TGTGCCAGTAACTCCCCAGGGATAAACACTGAAGCTTTCTTT,CASNSPGINTEAFF,-,TRBV19,TRBJ1-1,-
TGTGCCTCCGCGGGACAGGGGTTCACCGGGGAGCTGTTTTTT,CASAGQGFTGELFF,-,TRBV30,TRBJ2-2,TRBD1
TGTGCCAGCAGCTTCGGCAGGTCCACAGATACGCAGTATTTT,CASSFGRSTDTQYF,-,TRBV11-3,TRBJ2-3,-
TGTGCCAGCAGCCAAGTGCAGGGGAATCAGCCCCAGCATTTT,CASSQVQGNQPQHF,-,TRBV3-1/TRBV3-2,TRBJ1-5,-
TGTGCCAGCAGCCAGTATCTACAAGAGACCCAGTACTTC,CASSQYLQETQYF,-,TRBV14,TRBJ2-5,-
TGTGCCTGGAGTACAGGGGGAGGCTACACCTTC,CAWSTGGGYTF,-,TRBV30,TRBJ1-2,TRBD1
TGTGCCTGGAGTGGGCAGTTTGATACGCAGTATTTT,CAWSGQFDTQYF,-,TRBV30,TRBJ2-3,-
TGTGCCAGCAGCTGGAGGGACAGTGAAAAACTGTTTTTT,CASSWRDSEKLFF,-,TRBV7-9,TRBJ1-4,TRBD1
TGTGCCAGCAGCTTCCCCCAGGGGGCCAAAAACATTCAGTACTTC,CASSFPQGAKNIQYF,-,TRBV7-9,TRBJ2-4,-
TGTGCCAGCAGCCTCCGGGTCCTACCCATCGCCCCCTTCTATAATTCACCCCTCCACTTT,CASSLRVLPIAPFYNSPLHF,-,TRBV21-1,TRBJ1-6,-
TGTGCCAGCAGTGACGGGGGGTCTCACAATGAGCAGTTCTTC,CASSDGGSHNEQFF,-,TRBV25-1,TRBJ2-1,TRBD2
TGTGCCAGCAGCTTAGCGGTGACAGGGTTCTACAATGAGCAGTTCTTC,CASSLAVTGFYNEQFF,-,TRBV7-2,TRBJ2-1,TRBD1
TGCGCCAGCAGCCCGGGGGGCGGCGGTGGCTACACCTTC,CASSPGGGGGYTF,-,TRBV4-1,TRBJ1-2,-
TGTGCCACCCTCGGGGCGGGACAGAACACAGATACGCAGTATTTT,CATLGAGQNTDTQYF,-,TRBV6-5,TRBJ2-3,-
TGTGCCAGCCTCGCGCCTGGGGCCAACGTCCTGACTTTC,CASLAPGANVLTF,-,TRBV9,TRBJ2-6,-
TGCAGCGTCCTTAGGGGGAACTATGGCTACACCTTC,CSVLRGNYGYTF,-,TRBV29-1,TRBJ1-2,-
TGTGCCAGCAGCTTAACCGGCGGCGTTGTCACTGAAGCTTTCTTT,CASSLTGGVVTEAFF,-,TRBV7-3,TRBJ1-1,-
TGTGCCAGCAGTGACTACGGACAGGGGGCCGGGGAGCAGTACTTC,CASSDYGQGAGEQYF,-,TRBV6-6,TRBJ2-7,TRBD1